The text below deals with one T cell receptor beta chain. This entry comes from a study of blood T cell repertoires in COVID-19. Study as a whole: Sources were T cells, B-cell-depleted T cells, or PBMCs; the material itself was cDNA or gDNA.

CDR3 length equals 14 residues. Per germline, CDR1 LGHNA and CDR2 YNFKEQ. The V gene lost 4 bases and the J gene lost 3 bases, with 12 bases spanning the gap. Profiled with immunoSEQ multiplex PCR; TCRdb holds only in-frame clones, not every one. This sample has about 27,000 clones, with approximately 86% found just once. The specimen sequenced was peripheral blood. This TCR was sampled from a man aged 80 or over with active or convalescent COVID-19. The V gene is TRBV4-2, the J gene TRBJ1-1; D is perhaps TRBD1 (5 bases). CDR3 loop: CASSPIARDTEAFF. The CDR3 DNA reads TGTGCCAGCAGCCCCATAGCCAGGGACACTGAAGCTTTCTTT.